This T cell receptor beta chain was documented in a study of cytomegalovirus exposure and HLA in healthy donors (dated by TCRdb to about 2017). Notes on the research overall: An earlier analysis of approximately 550 of the donors reported approximately 300 Gb of sequence data and some 120 million unique TCR beta sequences from about 179 million T cells. An early release that covered several hundred HLA-typed donors contained about 300 gigabases of sequencing data and tens of millions of unique TCR sequences. Besides the first cohort of about 730 subjects, a separate validation cohort made up of over 100 different subjects was used. All discovery cohort repertoires had been generated using a single sequencing platform. The number of typed donors differed by locus: about 620-640 for A, B, C, DRB1 and DQB1; some 500 for DQA1; fewer than 610 for DPA1; and around 490 for DPB1. On average, roughly 240,000 unique TCR beta nucleotide sequences were sequenced per donor among 398 genotyped donors of the cohort, with roughly 20% of those sequences being non-productive. The study aimed to test whether signatures of past pathogen exposure could be identified by cataloging public T cell receptors. In a later analysis, previously published TCR beta repertoires from 550 to 700 donors were re-analyzed and high-resolution HLA genotyping was added so that TCR occurrence patterns could be studied. Both class I and class II loci were covered by HLA typing, at four-digit resolution. To predict cytomegalovirus infection status, the study combined high-throughput TCR immunosequencing, statistical association of individual TCRs with disease status, and machine learning. The study used immunosequencing to profile the T cell repertoires of approximately 630 subjects and linked those repertoires to cytomegalovirus serostatus. An earlier analysis of several hundred of the donors used high-throughput TCR beta sequencing to judge whether each TCR beta V gene segment behaved as functional or pseudogenic. The later analysis used no new phenotypic data to find candidate immune exposures, relying instead on TCR beta sequences and their occurrence across donors. Roughly five DR-DQ haplotypes were treated as single units for association and clustering because of strong linkage in the cohort. Alongside the repertoire data, information on donor age, sex, ethnicity and CMV serostatus was compiled. A later genetic analysis used genome-wide SNP genotypes for about 65% of the 666 donors, treating that subset as a discovery cohort. Of the roughly 420 genotyped donors, 75% to 85% were placed in the genetic ancestry cluster associated with self-reported Caucasian donors. Findings and caveats that apply to the study as a whole: The authors suggested that the approach could potentially be extended to other disease states and immunological phenotypes. CMV serostatus was the only immune exposure information available for the cohort. In vitro tests confirmed that a few of the cytomegalovirus-associated TCR beta chains recognize cytomegalovirus antigens. Some IMGT-functional V segments, including TRBV6-2 and TRBV6-3, could not be told apart with the 87-base-pair reads, so those segments were excluded. When HLA alleles, especially DR and DQ, strongly co-occurred, attributing TCR associations to individual alleles was difficult. Correlated functional status among segregating V segments might reflect linkage disequilibrium, but an unknown experimental factor could not be ruled out. A further reported finding was that TCR beta sequences accurately predicted the HLA-A and HLA-B alleles for most subjects in the first cohort. An association between a missense DCLRE1C variant and V-gene and J-gene trimming of TCR beta chains was found in a later genetic analysis and replicated in an independent cohort. In a later analysis, some 17,000 TCR beta sequences were associated with specific HLA alleles at a false discovery rate of 0.05. In a later genetic analysis, fewer N-insertions in productive TCRs were reported among donors in an Asian-associated ancestry cluster than the roughly 700-donor mean. This cohort had only TCR beta chains sequenced, and the lack of alpha or paired-chain data limited which features could be detected. In an earlier analysis of some 550 of the donors, most TCR beta V segments were observed in productive rearrangements about 87% or about 30% of the time, broadly matching IMGT annotations. A cluster of highly shared sequence variants was judged likely to be a technical artifact of the sequencing pipeline. A later analysis found that HLA-associated TCR beta chains were more clonally expanded and had lower generation probabilities than equally common non-associated chains. HLA typing was unavailable for some donors at each locus, so association tests used only the typed subset. In a later analysis, several top co-occurrence clusters were reported to appear linked to parvovirus B19, influenza, CMV and Epstein-Barr virus. A later analysis found that most CMV-associated TCR beta chains appeared HLA-restricted, with HLA associations seemingly driven largely by CMV exposure. In a later analysis, the rate of TCR association differed among HLA loci, with DRB1 alleles having the most associated TCRs and HLA-C alleles having the fewest. The earlier analysis of nearly 600 of the donors excluded 15 to 20 rarely observed V segments, including chromosome 9 orphons, because counts were too low. In the study, some 160 TCR beta chains were listed as associated with cytomegalovirus. Most TCR sequences were observed very rarely across donors, whereas some public TCRs were present in many individuals. Sequencing depth was assumed to be roughly uniform across donors in the presence/absence analyses, though that assumption may not hold. Cytomegalovirus status was reported to be diagnosed by the classifier with high specificity and sensitivity in both the original and validation cohorts.

Library method: the immunoSEQ multiplex PCR assay. For the multiplex PCR, a mixture combining 60 forward primers for TCR Vbeta segments and 13 reverse primers for TCR Jbeta segments was used. The CDR3 region of rearranged TCR beta genes was amplified from genomic DNA by a multiplex PCR assay. The Illumina HiSeq System was used to sequence the amplified TCR beta libraries as 87-base-pair reads. The paper's data handling went like this. A later analysis tallied roughly 80 million unique TCR beta chains across the roughly 610 repertoires, and about 10 million of those chains were shared by two or more donors. Raw reads were error-corrected and collapsed into unique sequences by a nearest-neighbor algorithm in which closely related sequences were merged to remove PCR and sequencing errors. To assign V, D and J gene segments, CDR3 sequences were aligned to IMGT reference sequences. For a sequence to be retained, at least a six-nucleotide match to both a V gene segment and a J gene segment was required. A rearrangement was called productive if the CDR3 had no stop codons and remained in frame with V and J, and every other rearrangement was called non-productive. Following IMGT convention, CDR3 was defined as the stretch from the second conserved V-encoded cysteine up to the conserved J-encoded phenylalanine. Sequences without an unambiguous match to a single V gene segment were excluded from the earlier analysis of about 630 of the donors. In an earlier analysis of roughly 500 of the donors, V segments were called functional above 56.7% productive rearrangements and were called segregating when the between-donor standard deviation exceeded 5%. A statistical classification framework was built to diagnose cytomegalovirus status from the catalog of TCR beta chain sequences. In a later analysis, V and J genes were assigned by comparing TCR nucleotide sequences against IMGT/GENE-DB human TR gene sequences. In a later analysis, CDR3 sequences and most-parsimonious VDJ recombination scenarios were assigned using the TCRdist pipeline. A later analysis defined each TCR beta chain by its CDR3 amino acid sequence plus V-gene family, and excluded reads lacking a unique V-gene family. To address suspected cross-contamination and a sequencing artifact, a later analysis removed a few hundred highly shared, low-generation-probability nucleotide sequences. A later analysis calculated a clonal expansion index for each public chain from normalized within-repertoire ranks of inferred template counts. A later analysis computed generation probabilities with a VDJ recombination model fitted to out-of-frame rearrangements, and checked the results against IGoR. In a later analysis, TCR-TCR, TCR-HLA and TCR-CMV co-occurrence was scored with hypergeometric tests, and a repertoire-size bias correction was applied to TCR pairs. A later analysis estimated false discovery rates by permuting HLA or CMV assignments 20 times. In a later analysis, co-occurring TCRs were grouped using DBSCAN, with TCRdist sequence similarity added in when clustering inside HLA-allele-positive subsets. Repertoires with fewer than 30,000 or more than 120,000 public chains, plus five repertoires with anomalous nucleotide sharing, were excluded from co-occurrence clustering. TCRdb stores this immuneACCESS table with in-frame sequences only. Part of the clones is absent; in the studies checked, under half of the shortfall reflects unresolved V genes, and no reason is known for the rest. V, J and clone size derive from that table, while D and trimming were established from the DNA sequence. Counted in this sample were about 200,000 clones; around 85% of them appeared once. Of the sample, around 1.7% is held by the ten largest clones.

In the case of this clone: The specificity of this receptor is unknown. Within one base of it there is no much larger clone, and no base qualities were kept.

The cohort was made up of 650 to 700 healthy bone marrow donors. At the time of sampling, every cohort member was nominally healthy, though immune exposures that went unrecorded were likely present. The donor was CMV seronegative and was included in the group of several hundred seronegative cohort members. A peripheral blood sample was provided by each donor, and peripheral blood mononuclear cells were used for TCR beta sequencing. The Qiagen DNeasy Blood Extraction Kit was used to extract genomic DNA from the blood cell samples. A distance of 23 bases separates the germline ends of V and J, which lose 1 base and 8 bases respectively. CDR1 LGHNA and CDR2 YNFKEQ were looked up in the germline V gene. The CDR3, from cysteine to phenylalanine, totals 17 residues. Only CDR3 DNA remains: 51 bases, in frame from the first base.

This clonotype originated in a man aged 50 to 60 in good health and CMV-seronegative. Sequences were obtained from PBMCs. The V and J genes are TRBV4-2 and TRBJ1-2, with the D gene call left open. The nucleotides are TGTGCCAGCAGCCAAGTATTGGCAGCTCTCCTTCCGGGAGGCTACACCTTC. This gives the protein CASSQVLAALLPGGYTF.